A single sample is the source of the 9 T cell receptor beta chains below, sequenced in a study of T cell changes during pregnancy in multiple sclerosis. Clones were read by immunoSEQ multiplex PCR, and TCRdb kept only the in-frame ones, dropping some. Of fewer than 80,000 clones in the sample, over 75% were seen once. The starting material was CD4+ T cells from peripheral blood mononuclear cells, obtained in the third trimester of pregnancy. The receptor source for this set is a female donor in good health, enrolled as a control in a pregnancy study.

Only one count was recorded for this clone. V and J are TRBV5-5 and TRBJ2-7, with D possibly being TRBD1 (7 bases). Trimming removed 4 bases at V and 3 bases at J, with 20 bases between. Germline V CDR1 and CDR2: SGHKS, YYEKEE (reference sequence). This CDR3 has 16 residues. The CDR3 loop reads CASSPGGAGGLYEQYF. The DNA for the CDR3 is TGTGCCAGCAGCCCAGGAGGGGCAGGGGGTCTCTACGAGCAGTACTTC.

The chain joins TRBV7-3 to TRBJ1-1, with 8 bases identical to TRBD1. The CDR3 contains 15 residues. V shed 5 bases, J shed 2 bases, and the junction held 7 bases outside the gene matches. In germline, CDR1 is SGHTA, CDR2 FQGTGA. The CDR3 is CASSAAGTGNTEAFF. The CDR3 nucleotides read TGTGCCAGCAGCGCGGCAGGGACAGGTAACACTGAAGCTTTCTTT.

The chain's CDR3 is CAIRGQGGTGANVLTF. CDR3 in DNA: TGTGCCATCAGGGGGCAGGGCGGAACTGGGGCCAACGTCCTGACTTTC. This chain joins TRBV10-3 and TRBJ2-6; a possible D gene is TRBD1 (5 bases). The CDR3 has 16 amino acids. CDR1 and CDR2 (germline): ENHRY, SYGVKD. V lost 6 bases to trimming and J lost 2 bases, with 14 bases between them.

J is TRBJ1-4 and V is TRBV5-1; 8 bases are a match to TRBD1. Unmatched junction bases numbered 9, after V lost 4 bases and J lost 7 bases. The CDR3 loop spans 15 amino acids. Germline V lookup: CDR1 SGHRS, CDR2 YFSETQ. The CDR3 nucleotides read TGCGCCAGCAGCCCGGGGTGGCAGGGGGCTGAAAAACTGTTTTTT. Encoded protein: CASSPGWQGAEKLFF.

The chain carries TRBV4-2 and TRBJ2-2; D remains unclear. The CDR3 runs 16 residues. Germline CDR1 reads LGHNA; CDR2 reads YNFKEQ. Trimming pared 4 bases from V and 6 bases from J, leaving 18 bases between. The DNA for the CDR3 is TGTGCCAGCAGCCGCCCGACTGGTCTTAAAGCCGGGGAGCTGTTTTTT. Protein sequence: CASSRPTGLKAGELFF.

The V and J genes are TRBV2 and TRBJ2-5; D might be TRBD2 (6 bases). The CDR3 is made up of 14 amino acids. CDR1 SNHLY and CDR2 FYNNEI come from the germline V gene. Trimming took 9 bases from V and 0 from J, leaving 14 bases between them. CDR3 residues: CASPGLKNQETQYF. The CDR3, as DNA: TGTGCCAGTCCGGGACTCAAGAACCAAGAGACCCAGTACTTC. The full variable domain, its missing parts supplied by reference TRBV2 and TRBJ2-5, is EPEVTQTPSHQVTQMGQEVILRCVPISNHLYFYWYRQILGQKVEFLVSFYNNEISEKSEIFDDQFSVERPDGSNFTLKIRSTKLEDSAMYFCASPGLKNQETQYFGPGTRLLVL.

V gene TRBV6-5 combines with J gene TRBJ2-1; 7 positions agree with TRBD2. CDR1 and CDR2 (germline): MNHEY, SVGAGI. The CDR3 runs to 14 residues. Trimming cost V 6 bases and J 3 bases; bases outside gene matches: 5. The CDR3 nucleotides are TGTGCCAGCAGGGGAGCGGGGAGCTACAATGAGCAGTTCTTC. Protein: CASRGAGSYNEQFF.

The chain is built from TRBV7-2 and TRBJ1-1, with a possible D match to TRBD1 (6 bases). Trimming removed 4 bases at V and 4 bases at J, with 19 bases between. The CDR3 sequence is 16 residues long. Germline values: CDR1 SGHTA, CDR2 FQGNSA. In DNA, the CDR3 is TGTGCCAGCAGCTACCAACCAGGGGTTGGGGGCACTGAAGCTTTCTTT. Its translation is CASSYQPGVGGTEAFF. The full variable domain, completed using reference TRBV7-2 and TRBJ1-1, is GAGVSQSPSNKVTEKGKDVELRCDPISGHTALYWYRQSLGQGLEFLIYFQGNSAPDKSGLPSDRFSAERTGGSVSTLTIQRTQQEDSAVYLCASSYQPGVGGTEAFFGQGTRLTVV.

The chain uses TRBV10-3 and TRBJ1-6, with D possibly TRBD1 on 5 matching bases. V gave up 10 bases and J gave up 7 bases, with 11 bases separating them. Looked up from germline, CDR1 is ENHRY and CDR2 is SYGVKD. This CDR3 is built from 12 residues. CDR3 residues: CASGHGNSPLHF. CDR3 DNA sequence: TGTGCCAGCGGACATGGCAATTCACCCCTCCACTTT.